What follows are 16 T cell receptor beta chains derived from one specimen sequenced in a study of OX40 agonist ivuxolimab in advanced cancers. Receptor libraries were prepared by the immunoSEQ multiplex PCR assay. TCRdb obtained this table from immuneACCESS and retained in-frame rearrangements with V and J assigned. These tables miss some clones; where compared with another copy, unresolved V genes account for less than half of the shortfall, and the remainder is unexplained. The sample table holds approximately 25,000 clones, of which 80% to 85% were seen once. The leading ten clones occupy about 32% of the sample. The starting material was CD4+ or CD8+ T cells sorted from blood, obtained in a trial of the OX40 agonist ivuxolimab. The source is an adult with an advanced solid tumor such as melanoma, head and neck, liver or kidney cancer.

By share, this clone ranks as medium-sized (0.01 to 0.1%). The gene calls are TRBV5-1 and TRBJ2-7, with no clear D. The CDR3 spans 11 residues. CDR1 is SGHRS and CDR2 is YFSETQ in the germline V gene. Trimming removed 2 bases at V and 5 bases at J, with 5 bases between. CDR3 loop: CASSFTDEQYF. The CDR3 DNA reads as TGCGCCAGCAGCTTCACGGACGAGCAGTACTTC.

The genes are TRBV7-9 and TRBJ2-1; 9 positions agree with TRBD2. The CDR3 has 17 residues. V shed 1 base and J 8 bases; nucleotides not matched to a gene: 12. Per the germline V gene, CDR1 is SEHNR and CDR2 is FQNEAQ (reference sequence). DNA of the CDR3: TGTGCCAGCAGCTTAGTTGGGGGACTAGCTATCTTGGATGAGCAGTTCTTC. It yields the protein CASSLVGGLAILDEQFF. The full variable domain, with the rest looked up from reference TRBV7-9 and TRBJ2-1, is DTGVSQNPRHKITKRGQNVTFRCDPISEHNRLYWYRQTLGQGPEFLTYFQNEAQLEKSRLLSDRFSAERPKGSFSTLEIQRTEQGDSAMYLCASSLVGGLAILDEQFFGPGTRLTVL.

The chain carries TRBV4-1 and TRBJ2-7; possibly TRBD1 for D (6 bases). Germline CDR1 MGHRA, CDR2 YSYEKL. The CDR3 runs 13 residues. Trimming left V 5 bases short and J 1 base short, with 9 bases between. The CDR3 here is CASSTDRSYEQYF. The CDR3 DNA follows: TGCGCCAGCAGCACCGACAGGTCCTACGAGCAGTACTTC.

The chain links TRBV4-1 to TRBJ1-5, with D hard to call. Germline loops: CDR1 MGHRA, CDR2 YSYEKL. The length of the CDR3 is 15 residues. Trimming removed 4 bases at V and 3 bases at J, with 13 bases between. CDR3: CASSPDPRANQPQHF. In nucleotides, the CDR3 is TGCGCCAGCAGCCCGGACCCGAGGGCCAATCAGCCCCAGCATTTT.

CDR3 bases: TGTGCCAGCAGCAGCGGTAGCGGGGCCGGGGAGCTGTTTTTT. It specifies CASSSGSGAGELFF. This chain uses TRBV4-2 with TRBJ2-2; 8 nucleotides line up with TRBD2. The CDR3 consists of 14 residues. Unmatched junction bases numbered 5, after V lost 5 bases and J lost 6 bases. Per germline, CDR1 LGHNA and CDR2 YNFKEQ.

This sequence joins TRBV7-2 and TRBJ2-7; no clear D gene. Germline values: CDR1 SGHTA, CDR2 FQGNSA. This CDR3 region has 13 residues. The V end was cut by 3 bases, the J end by 4 bases, with 10 bases between. This CDR3 reads CASSLYGNYEQYF. In nucleotides, the CDR3 is TGTGCCAGCAGCTTGTACGGAAATTACGAGCAGTACTTC.

This chain joins TRBV9 and TRBJ2-2; D is possibly TRBD1 (6 bases). Germline V CDR1 and CDR2: SGDLS, YYNGEE. Between the trimmed V and J ends, which lost 2 bases and 1 base, there was a span of 9 bases. CDR3 length: 15 residues. The DNA for the CDR3 is TGTGCCAGCAGCGTCATGACAGGGAACACCGGGGAGCTGTTTTTT. The encoded protein is CASSVMTGNTGELFF.

V is TRBV4-2 and J is TRBJ2-7; 7 bases match TRBD2. The junction had 9 bases not matched to a gene; V was cut back by 5 bases and J by 5 bases. Per germline, CDR1 LGHNA and CDR2 YNFKEQ. This CDR3 is built from 14 residues. This CDR3 reads CASSNSGPKNEQYF. CDR3 bases: TGTGCCAGCAGCAATAGCGGGCCAAAAAACGAGCAGTACTTC.

V gene TRBV2 combines with J gene TRBJ2-3; D not certain. CDR1 SNHLY and CDR2 FYNNEI come from the germline V gene. The ends were cut back, 3 bases at V and 0 bases at J, with 10 bases in the middle. The CDR3 is 15 residues long. CDR3 coding DNA: TGTGCCAGCAGTGATAGTCCGGCTAGCACAGATACGCAGTATTTT. Translated: CASSDSPASTDTQYF.

The chain employs TRBV4-1 and TRBJ2-1, with 7 bases identical to TRBD2. Per the germline V gene, CDR1 is MGHRA and CDR2 is YSYEKL. V was pared by 5 bases and J by 0 bases, with 4 bases of the junction left unmatched. This CDR3 comprises 15 residues. CDR3 loop: CASSTTSSSYNEQFF. The CDR3 coding sequence is TGCGCCAGCAGCACGACTAGCAGCTCCTACAATGAGCAGTTCTTC.

This chain uses TRBV14 with TRBJ2-7, with 9 bases matching TRBD1. V shed 8 bases, J shed 5 bases, and the junction held 10 bases outside the gene matches. Germline CDR1 and CDR2: SGHDN and FVKESK. This CDR3 comprises 14 residues. The CDR3 DNA reads as TGTGCCAGCGCCGGGACAGGGTATTCTCACGAGCAGTACTTC. Its translation: CASAGTGYSHEQYF.

The chain joins TRBV10-3 to TRBJ2-5; perhaps TRBD1 as D (5 bases). V was clipped by 0 bases and J by 2 bases, with 16 bases between them. The CDR3 covers 17 residues. Germline CDR1 ENHRY, CDR2 SYGVKD. CDR3 bases: TGTGCCATCAGTGAGTCGAGGATTTTGCAGGGTCAAGAGACCCAGTACTTC. Its protein is CAISESRILQGQETQYF.

This CDR3 reads CATSRREWEGADFTDTQYF. CDR3 bases: TGTGCCACCAGCAGAAGAGAGTGGGAGGGAGCGGATTTCACAGATACGCAGTATTTT. The V and J genes are TRBV15 and TRBJ2-3, with TRBD2 matching 7 bases. The CDR3 extends over 19 amino acids. Germline values: CDR1 LNHNV, CDR2 YYDKDF (reference sequence). After removal of 2 bases from V and 2 bases from J, the junction contained 16 bases not matched to a gene.

The rearrangement links TRBV6-1 to TRBJ1-5, with D possibly matching TRBD1 (5 bases). This CDR3 has 19 amino acids. Trimming stripped 0 bases from V and 2 bases from J, with 20 bases between. Germline V gives CDR1 MNHNS, CDR2 SASEGT. The CDR3 nucleotides read TGTGCCAGCAGTGAAGCGAGGGGCGCGTCCTTTGCTGGCAATCAGCCCCAGCATTTT. Protein product: CASSEARGASFAGNQPQHF.

This clone was found once. The chain joins TRBV9 to TRBJ2-1, with TRBD1 matching over 10 bases. The CDR3 consists of 14 residues. CDR1 is SGDLS, CDR2 YYNGEE, per germline. The V and J ends lost 8 bases and 10 bases, in that order; junction bases with no gene match: 12. Here the CDR3 reads CASSGTGDPREQFF. The CDR3 region has the DNA TGTGCCAGTTCCGGGACAGGGGACCCCCGCGAGCAGTTCTTC.

CDR3 coding DNA: TGTGCCACCAGCAGAGACGGGGGCCGGGGGGCCCGAGAAGAGACCCAGTACTTC. It yields the protein CATSRDGGRGAREETQYF. The chain combines TRBV15 with TRBJ2-5; maybe TRBD2 (7 bases). Germline loops: CDR1 LNHNV, CDR2 YYDKDF (reference sequence). The CDR3 spans 18 residues. The V gene lost 0 bases and the J gene lost 3 bases, with 20 bases spanning the gap.